The 2 T cell receptor beta chains below come from one sample, sequenced in a study of shared clonotypes between healthy human individuals. TCRdb's table, derived via immunoSEQ multiplex PCR, lists solely in-frame clones and lacks some. This sample has around 940,000 clones, with 76% found just once. Sequencing was performed on memory CD4+ T cells sorted from blood. Subset reported: CD45RA-negative fraction. All receptors come from a man between 18 and 35 years old in good health.

The chain is built from TRBV7-9 and TRBJ2-1; 11 nucleotides agree with TRBD2. The CDR3 sequence is 14 residues long. After removal of 5 bases from V and 9 bases from J, the junction contained 6 bases not matched to a gene. CDR1 and CDR2 from the germline V gene are SEHNR and FQNEAQ (reference sequence). CDR3 DNA: TGTGCCAGCAGCCCCATAGCGGGGGGGATTGAGCAGTTCTTC. Encoded protein: CASSPIAGGIEQFF. Filled out from reference TRBV7-9 and TRBJ2-1, the complete variable domain reads DTGVSQNPRHKITKRGQNVTFRCDPISEHNRLYWYRQTLGQGPEFLTYFQNEAQLEKSRLLSDRFSAERPKGSFSTLEIQRTEQGDSAMYLCASSPIAGGIEQFFGPGTRLTVL.

The CDR3 bases are TGCGCCAGCAGCCTGATCCCGGGACAGGGTTCCCATGAGCAGTTCTTC. The encoded protein is CASSLIPGQGSHEQFF. The V gene is TRBV4-1, the J gene TRBJ2-1, with 9 positions matching TRBD1. Germline loops: CDR1 MGHRA, CDR2 YSYEKL. The CDR3 loop spans 16 amino acids. After removal of 4 bases from V and 8 bases from J, the junction contained 12 bases not matched to a gene.